These 30 T cell receptor beta chains came from one sample sequenced in a study of cytomegalovirus exposure and HLA in healthy donors. Researchers ran the PCR with 60 Vbeta and 13 Jbeta primers. Only in-frame clones appear in the TCRdb table, and some are missing; sequencing was by immunoSEQ multiplex PCR. The table has almost 200,000 clones, 70% to 80% seen once; the top ten hold around 0.38%. The sample comprised PBMCs. The receptors were gathered from a male donor in good health and CMV-seropositive.

This clone was observed a handful of times. The J gene is TRBJ2-5, the V gene TRBV19; D perhaps matches TRBD1 (6 bases). V was clipped by 7 bases and J by 6 bases, with 15 bases between them. Germline V CDR1 and CDR2: LNHDA, SQIVND (reference sequence). This CDR3 spans 13 amino acids. The CDR3 loop reads CASKGDDRKTQYF. The CDR3 DNA follows: TGTGCCAGTAAGGGGGACGATAGAAAGACCCAGTACTTC.

The rearrangement joins TRBV21-1 to TRBJ2-2; TRBD1, the D gene given by the table, was not confirmed from the DNA. TRBV21-1 counts as a pseudogene. The CDR3 totals 15 residues. Written as DNA, the CDR3 is TGTGCCAGCAGCGGGGACAGAGAAAACACCGGGGAGCTGTTTTTT. This translates into CASSGDRENTGELFF.

This chain joins TRBV7-9 and TRBJ1-1, with D perhaps TRBD1 (5 bases). Trimming shortened V by 2 bases and J by 8 bases, and 18 bases separated the two germline ends. The CDR3 spans 15 residues. From germline, CDR1 is SEHNR and CDR2 FQNEAQ (reference sequence). CDR3 residues: CASSLRTGGSTEAFF. Written as DNA, the CDR3 is TGTGCCAGCAGCTTACGAACCGGGGGAAGTACAGAAGCTTTCTTT.

This chain connects TRBV5-1 to TRBJ2-1; 7 bases are shared with TRBD2. Trimming at V came to 0 bases and at J to 6 bases, leaving 9 bases not matched to a gene. In germline, CDR1 is SGHRS, CDR2 YFSETQ. This CDR3 is 16 amino acids long. DNA for the CDR3: TGCGCCAGCAGCTTGGAGAGAGGGAGGGGTGGCAATGAGCAGTTCTTC. Its translation: CASSLERGRGGNEQFF.

The V gene is TRBV6-1, the J gene TRBJ1-1, with 9 bases matching TRBD1. The CDR3 contains 15 residues. Germline lookup yields CDR1 MNHNS and CDR2 SASEGT. V lost 8 bases, J lost 4 bases, and 11 bases stayed unmatched. The CDR3: CASSRQQGAGTEAFF. In DNA, the CDR3 is TGTGCCAGCTCCCGTCAACAGGGGGCTGGCACTGAAGCTTTCTTT.

This clone was found a few times. The V call is TRBV5-5, the J call TRBJ2-7; 11 bases match TRBD2. Germline V gene data show CDR1 as SGHKS and CDR2 as YYEKEE (reference sequence). With V trimmed by 5 bases and J by 3 bases, 7 bases remained unmatched. The CDR3 contains 15 residues. The DNA of the CDR3 is TGTGCCAGCAGAGTTGGGACTAGCGGCCGCTACGAGCAGTACTTC. It encodes CASRVGTSGRYEQYF.

This chain connects TRBV19 to TRBJ1-1, with D hard to call. The CDR3 consists of 14 residues. Germline loops: CDR1 LNHDA, CDR2 SQIVND (reference sequence). Trimming took 7 bases from V and 6 from J, leaving 18 bases between them. CDR3 bases: TGTGCCAGTACTCTCCTGGGCAGCACTCCTGAAGCTTTCTTT. Its protein is CASTLLGSTPEAFF. The variable domain in full, with the rest retrieved from reference TRBV19 and TRBJ1-1, is DGGITQSPKYLFRKEGQNVTLSCEQNLNHDAMYWYRQDPGQGLRLIYYSQIVNDFQKGDIAEGYSVSREKKESFPLTVTSAQKNPTAFYLCASTLLGSTPEAFFGQGTRLTVV.

The genes are TRBV9 and TRBJ2-7; 7 bases are a match to TRBD2. This CDR3 spans 16 amino acids. Germline lookup yields CDR1 SGDLS and CDR2 YYNGEE. J gave up 5 bases and V 7 bases, and 18 bases lay outside the gene matches. The CDR3 here is CASSPPEVGGPHEQYF. The CDR3 nucleotides read TGTGCCAGCTCCCCCCCTGAAGTGGGAGGGCCGCACGAGCAGTACTTC.

This clone has only a few counts. J is TRBJ1-2 and V is TRBV5-6, with D unresolved. This CDR3 spans 11 amino acids. Deletions cut 7 bases from V and 8 bases from J, with 12 bases between. Germline values: CDR1 SGHDT, CDR2 YYEEEE. This CDR3 reads CASGAYQGYTF. In DNA form, the CDR3 reads TGTGCCAGCGGAGCTTACCAAGGCTACACCTTC.

The chain links TRBV6-5 to TRBJ1-5; D is unclear. V lost 3 bases and J 4 bases, leaving 13 bases between the germline ends. Germline CDR1 and CDR2: MNHEY and SVGAGI. The CDR3 is 15 amino acids. CDR3 sequence reads: CASSYLGIDNQPQHF. The CDR3 DNA sequence: TGTGCCAGCAGTTATCTGGGCATCGATAATCAGCCCCAGCATTTT.

This clone came up once. This chain links TRBV20-1 with TRBJ2-1; D not certain. Germline V CDR1 and CDR2: DFQATT, SNEGSKA (reference sequence). This CDR3 contains 10 residues. With 4 bases removed from V and 4 bases from J, the gap between germline ends came to 2 bases. CDR3 sequence (DNA): TGCAGTGCTACTTACAATGAGCAGTTCTTC. This codes for CSATYNEQFF.

The rearrangement joins TRBV30 to TRBJ1-1, with a weak D call TRBD1 (6 bases). The V gene lost 4 bases and the J gene lost 10 bases, with 25 bases spanning the gap. Germline V lookup: CDR1 GTSNPN, CDR2 SVGIG (reference sequence). The CDR3 is 15 residues long. The CDR3 nucleotides are TGTGCCTGGACCGGTACGGGGGGGGGCCTGCTGGTAGCTTTCTTT. Translated: CAWTGTGGGLLVAFF. Together with reference TRBV30 and TRBJ1-1, the CDR3 gives the full variable domain: SQTIHQWPATLVQPVGSPLSLECTVEGTSNPNLYWYRQAAGRGLQLLFYSVGIGQISSEVPQNLSASRPQDRQFILSSKKLLLSDSGFYLCAWTGTGGGLLVAFFGQGTRLTVV.

The V gene is TRBV19, the J gene TRBJ2-7, with 8 bases fitting TRBD1. The CDR3 sequence is 16 residues long. Germline trimming cut 3 bases from V and 1 base from J; bases unmatched to any gene: 8. Germline V gives CDR1 LNHDA, CDR2 SQIVND (reference sequence). CDR3 residues: CASSILGTGGSYEQYF. CDR3 nucleotides: TGTGCCAGTAGTATTTTGGGGACAGGTGGGTCCTACGAGCAGTACTTC.

V and J are TRBV4-1 and TRBJ1-2; D is unresolved. The CDR3 covers 15 residues. Germline V gene data show CDR1 as MGHRA and CDR2 as YSYEKL. V was pared by 3 bases and J by 7 bases, with 18 bases between. The CDR3 DNA follows: TGCGCCAGCAGCCACCCCCCATGGCAGGTGGGTGGCTACACCTTC. It specifies CASSHPPWQVGGYTF.

The chain combines TRBV7-6 with TRBJ2-5, with 7 positions matching TRBD2. The DNA end is more similar to TRBJ2-7, so the J call may be wrong. From germline, CDR1 is SGHVS and CDR2 FNYEAQ. The CDR3 has 14 amino acids. The CDR3: CASSLEAGPGEQYF. The CDR3 DNA reads TGTGCCAGCAGCCTCGAAGCGGGGCCAGGCGAGCAGTACTTC.

The chain uses TRBV7-2 and TRBJ1-5; D is unresolved. Germline CDR1 reads SGHTA; CDR2 reads FQGNSA. The CDR3 is 11 residues long. Deletions cut 3 bases from V and 14 bases from J, with 11 bases between. The chain's CDR3 is CASSFGEEKHF. CDR3 sequence (DNA): TGTGCCAGCAGCTTCGGGGAGGAGAAGCATTTT.

J is TRBJ2-3 and V is TRBV7-9, with 7 bases aligning to TRBD2. CDR1 and CDR2 from the germline V gene are SEHNR and FQNEAQ (reference sequence). The CDR3 runs to 14 residues. With 5 bases clipped from V and 4 bases from J, the junction kept 6 bases outside the gene matches. The CDR3 loop is CASSTLTSPDTQYF. The DNA for the CDR3 is TGTGCCAGCAGCACACTGACTAGCCCAGATACGCAGTATTTT.

This chain uses TRBV6-6 with TRBJ1-5; D is undetermined. This CDR3 spans 16 amino acids. V was cut by 2 bases and J by 0 bases, with 11 bases left in between. Germline-derived CDR1 and CDR2 are MNHNY and SVGAGI (reference sequence). The CDR3 DNA reads as TGTGCCAGCAGTTACCGACCCCAGGATAGCAATCAGCCCCAGCATTTT. Protein sequence: CASSYRPQDSNQPQHF.

The chain couples TRBV5-6 to TRBJ2-7; D perhaps matches TRBD2 (6 bases). Between the trimmed V and J ends, which lost 5 bases and 3 bases, there was a span of 21 bases. CDR1 is SGHDT, CDR2 YYEEEE, per germline. The CDR3 length is 16 residues. CDR3 protein: CASSIVSRTNHYEQYF. CDR3 coding DNA: TGTGCCAGCAGTATAGTCAGTCGGACTAACCACTACGAGCAGTACTTC.

The rearrangement joins TRBV6-5 to TRBJ1-1; no clear D. The CDR3 extends over 14 amino acids. V was pared by 7 bases and J by 1 base, with 13 bases between. Per the germline V gene, CDR1 is MNHEY and CDR2 is SVGAGI. CDR3: CASKILGPNTEAFF. DNA of the CDR3: TGTGCCAGCAAAATCCTCGGTCCGAACACTGAAGCTTTCTTT.

About this clone itself: A junction end diverges from the germline sequence, so it may reflect a read error. The CDR3 sequence is CSSSFGRGGRTEAFF. The CDR3 region has the DNA TGTTCCAGCAGCTTCGGTCGGGGGGGAAGGACTGAAGCTTTCTTT. This chain links TRBV7-9 with TRBJ1-1, with a tentative D call TRBD1 (5 bases). This CDR3 comprises 15 residues. The V gene's germline CDR1 is SEHNR and CDR2 FQNEAQ (reference sequence).

The rearrangement links TRBV18 to TRBJ1-1, with D perhaps TRBD1 (6 bases). V was cut by 3 bases and J by 2 bases, with 16 bases left in between. The CDR3 has 16 amino acids. The germline gives CDR1 KGHSH, CDR2 LQKENI. The chain's CDR3 is CASSPIRQALNTEAFF. DNA for the CDR3: TGTGCCAGCTCACCGATTCGACAGGCGCTAAACACTGAAGCTTTCTTT.

The chain employs TRBV18 and TRBJ2-7, with D tentatively TRBD1 (5 bases). This CDR3 has 14 residues. Trimming cost V 4 bases and J 0 bases, with 10 bases left between them. The germline V gene has CDR1 KGHSH and CDR2 LQKENI. The CDR3 spells CASSLDRVSYEQYF. As DNA, the CDR3 is TGTGCCAGCTCACTCGACAGAGTCTCCTACGAGCAGTACTTC.

The gene calls are TRBV19 and TRBJ2-1; 7 bases fit TRBD1. Germline values: CDR1 LNHDA, CDR2 SQIVND (reference sequence). CDR3 size: 13 residues. The trim removed 5 bases at V and 12 bases at J, leaving 10 bases unmatched. In DNA, the CDR3 is TGTGCCAGTAGTGAAGACGTGACAGGGATGCAGTTCTTC. Translated: CASSEDVTGMQFF.

This clone is a singleton in its sample. This same CDR3 is encoded by further DNA sequences in the sample. The gene calls are TRBV6-1 and TRBJ2-7; D is unresolved. Between the trimmed V and J ends, which lost 0 bases and 1 base, there was a span of 7 bases. The CDR3 totals 14 residues. The V gene's germline CDR1 is MNHNS and CDR2 SASEGT. The CDR3 DNA reads as TGTGCCAGCAGTGAAGCGGCAGTGTCCTACGAGCAGTACTTC. This codes for CASSEAAVSYEQYF.

The chain has TRBV7-2 and TRBJ2-7; no definite D call. Trimming shortened V by 1 base and J by 3 bases, and 13 bases separated the two germline ends. Germline-derived CDR1 and CDR2 are SGHTA and FQGNSA. The CDR3 spans 15 residues. The CDR3: CASSLDAQPFYEQYF. The DNA for the CDR3 is TGTGCCAGCAGCTTAGATGCACAGCCCTTCTACGAGCAGTACTTC.

The J gene is TRBJ2-5, the V gene TRBV7-2; 7 bases fit TRBD1. Per the germline V gene, CDR1 is SGHTA and CDR2 is FQGNSA. Trimming removed 1 base from V and 5 bases from J; junction bases left unmatched: 4. The CDR3 has 14 residues. The CDR3 spells CASSLDRGEETQYF. The CDR3, as DNA: TGTGCCAGCAGCTTAGACAGGGGTGAGGAGACCCAGTACTTC.

This clone has a handful of counts. The chain links TRBV4-1 to TRBJ2-1, with TRBD2 as a possible D gene (5 bases). V lost 0 bases, J lost 4 bases, and 22 bases lay in between. CDR3 size: 19 residues. The germline V gene has CDR1 MGHRA and CDR2 YSYEKL. The chain's CDR3 is CASSQDQRALGIRYNEQFF. CDR3 coding DNA: TGCGCCAGCAGCCAAGACCAACGGGCCCTCGGGATTCGTTACAATGAGCAGTTCTTC.

This chain links TRBV10-3 with TRBJ1-5, with D possibly TRBD1 on 5 matching bases. The V end was cut by 6 bases, the J end by 3 bases, with 12 bases between. This CDR3 comprises 14 residues. CDR1 is ENHRY and CDR2 is SYGVKD in the germline V gene. CDR3 DNA sequence: TGTGCCATCAGGAAGGACAACGCCAATCAGCCCCAGCATTTT. It is translated as CAIRKDNANQPQHF.

The J gene is TRBJ2-5, the V gene TRBV7-9, with D maybe TRBD1 (7 bases). Trimming removed 3 bases from V and 3 bases from J, with 8 bases in between. This CDR3 is built from 13 residues. Looked up from germline, CDR1 is SEHNR and CDR2 is FQNEAQ (reference sequence). The CDR3 DNA sequence: TGTGCCAGCAGCTTCAGGGGGGAAGAGACCCAGTACTTC. Its translation is CASSFRGEETQYF.